The rows below give T cell receptor beta chains drawn from one sample of a study of T cell responses to AZD1222 COVID-19 vaccine. Clones were read by immunoSEQ multiplex PCR, and TCRdb kept only the in-frame ones, dropping some. The table lists roughly 150,000 clones, 90% of them singletons. The material was peripheral blood, obtained 28 days after the second AZD1222 dose. The receptors derive from an adult who received the AZD1222 COVID-19 vaccine. The conserved cysteine and the conserved F or W are not part of the CDR3 here. Rows may omit the clone size; those that give it use once, few, many or a size class.

J gene,V gene,clone size,CDR3 protein
TRBJ1-1,TRBV28,.,ASSLWVSEAF
TRBJ2-7,TRBV7-9,.,ASSLGPDRVHEQY
TRBJ1-1,TRBV6-6,.,ASNWGAATEAF
TRBJ2-3,TRBV28,.,ASRGSGNTQY
TRBJ2-7,TRBV9,.,ASSSREYEQY
TRBJ1-1,TRBV20-1,.,SASKQGRIPNTEAF
TRBJ1-1,TRBV2,.,ASTVLMNTEAF
TRBJ2-1,TRBV25-1,.,ASMTGAGEYNEQF
TRBJ1-1,TRBV5-1,.,ASSSGTGMNTEAF
TRBJ1-1,TRBV4-1,.,ASSQRDRELSTEAF
TRBJ2-7,TRBV18,.,ASSPLGGAGDEQY
TRBJ1-5,TRBV3-1/TRBV3-2,.,ASAEGNQPQH
TRBJ1-1,TRBV29-1,.,SVESVTEAF
TRBJ1-1,TRBV3-1/TRBV3-2,.,ASSQKRGGQEAF
TRBJ1-6,TRBV6-2/TRBV6-3,once,ASSAAGARNSPLH
TRBJ1-2,TRBV7-2,.,ASSLVWGQGLDGYT
TRBJ1-6,TRBV30,.,AWSTYRQGGNSPLH
TRBJ2-1,TRBV7-9,.,ASSPRRTSGTQKDEQF
TRBJ1-1,TRBV19,.,ASSSGVTEAF
TRBJ1-1,TRBV19,.,ASLYTGARGTEAF
TRBJ2-5,TRBV7-8,.,ASSLDTSGQQETQY
TRBJ2-2,TRBV10-2,.,ASSGLATGELF
TRBJ2-3,TRBV3-1/TRBV3-2,.,ASSQEVGRRGVRDTQY
TRBJ2-2,TRBV25-1,medium-sized,ASSESRDTGELF
TRBJ1-6,TRBV11-2,.,ASSHLTGTGGSPLH
TRBJ1-4,TRBV3-1/TRBV3-2,.,ASSQQGWRGKLF
TRBJ1-5,TRBV27,.,ASRETRGGWQPQH
TRBJ2-5,TRBV28,.,ASSPSSVLQETQY
TRBJ2-7,TRBV5-1,.,ASSSTSGTYEQY
TRBJ2-5,TRBV6-6,.,ASSRLPRGVLSQETQY
TRBJ2-5,TRBV2,.,ASSPWGLQETQY
TRBJ1-1,TRBV27,.,ASSRPGTGGGRTEAF
TRBJ2-6,TRBV7-3,.,ASSPGRRSGANVLT
TRBJ2-5,TRBV3-1/TRBV3-2,.,ASSPAKQETQY
TRBJ1-1,TRBV5-1,.,ASRAPLGTEAF
TRBJ1-5,TRBV27,once,ASSLFGGMSNQPQH
TRBJ2-4,TRBV5-5,.,ASSFSTPLAKNIQY
TRBJ1-4,TRBV6-5,.,ASRPPGQPLGKLF
TRBJ2-1,TRBV9,.,ASSVPTGIGEGPYNEQF
TRBJ2-7,TRBV3-1/TRBV3-2,.,ASSQLTDSEQY
TRBJ2-7,TRBV21-1,.,ASSLIRGHEQY
TRBJ1-5,TRBV6-5,.,ASSLMGQGNQPQH
TRBJ2-7,TRBV30,.,AWSQGISYEQY
TRBJ2-3,TRBV5-1,.,ASSLVAGGHTDTQY
TRBJ1-1,TRBV16,.,ASSQLVTGTNTEAF
TRBJ2-3,TRBV13,.,ASSLGTGTDTQY
TRBJ2-7,TRBV27,.,ASSGQDSGYKQY
TRBJ1-1,TRBV6-5,once,ASSYMTGLNTEAF
TRBJ2-2,TRBV5-1,once,ASSLLAGVSAGELF
TRBJ2-2,TRBV12-3/TRBV12-4,.,ASRYTGELF
TRBJ2-7,TRBV28,.,ASSPPVRQGTYEQY
TRBJ2-1,TRBV4-1,.,ASSQSSRGNEQF
TRBJ1-5,TRBV6-6,.,ASRRLQGTDQPQH
TRBJ2-2,TRBV10-3,.,AISPGQVRENTGELF
TRBJ2-2,TRBV7-9,.,ASKGTGNTGELF
TRBJ1-5,TRBV6-6,.,ASSYSSSVQPQH
TRBJ1-2,TRBV2,once,ASSDGGLGARGYGYT
TRBJ1-6,TRBV5-1,.,ASSSGASSYNSPLH
TRBJ1-4,TRBV27,.,ASSPANGKKLF